This T cell receptor beta chain was captured by sequencing in a study of quantifying T cell responses using KT2 cells. Study background: TCR alpha and beta constant-region primers primed reverse transcription of RNA. Under optimum conditions, T4 ligation efficiency was estimated at more than 8%.

Trimming took 1 base from V and 2 from J, leaving 13 bases between them. This CDR3 is built from 16 residues. The germline gives CDR1 SGHTA, CDR2 FQGNSA. This clonotype has a count of ten or more. The sample is PBMC spiked with counted cells of clone KT2. A single-stranded UMI oligo with SP2 sequence was ligated to cDNA 3' ends. An equimolar mix of RC1.1 and RC1.2 primed the beta chain across TRBC1 and TRBC2. From the second PCR onward, TCR alpha and beta chains were processed separately. One entry per CDR3 protein, called by TCRdb with MiXCR from the UMI-ligation and nested PCR reads. The data show about 30,000 distinct CDR3 sequences, about 7.3% seen once.

This chain uses TRBV7-2 with TRBJ2-3; D ambiguous. Sequencing was done on a sample of PBMCs spiked with cells of the T cell clone KT2. This TCR came from a human donor. The CDR3 DNA follows: TGTGCCAGCAGCTTAGGGAGAACCCCAGACACAGATACGCAGTATTTT. Protein sequence: CASSLGRTPDTDTQYF. The complete variable domain, with remaining parts taken from reference TRBV7-2 and TRBJ2-3, reads GAGVSQSPSNKVTEKGKDVELRCDPISGHTALYWYRQSLGQGLEFLIYFQGNSAPDKSGLPSDRFSAERTGGSVSTLTIQRTQQEDSAVYLCASSLGRTPDTDTQYFGPGTRLTVL.